The TCR beta chain described here comes from a study of early T cells in non-severe SARS-CoV-2 infection. The CDR3 has 12 amino acids. The germline V and J ends were trimmed by 3 bases and 8 bases, with 7 bases remaining between them. A single record per CDR3 protein comes from TCRdb applying MiXCR to the 5' RACE reads. This table holds 40,000 to 55,000 distinct CDR3 sequences, 4% found once. This clonotype was sampled from an adult who was a healthcare worker with PCR-confirmed SARS-CoV-2 infection or an uninfected control (not recorded which). This sequence joins TRBV12-3 or TRBV12-4 and TRBJ2-2; no clear D. Sequenced input: whole blood. Here the CDR3 reads CASSFGGGELFF. The CDR3 nucleotides are TGTGCCAGCAGTTTTGGTGGTGGGGAGCTGTTTTTT.